This TCR beta chain was captured in a study of cytomegalovirus exposure and HLA in healthy donors (dated 2017 in TCRdb). Broadly, across the study: A later analysis indicated that the 110 or so validation repertoires were generated on the platform also employed for the 700 or so repertoires of the first cohort. The study aimed to test whether cataloging public T cell receptors could reveal signatures of past pathogen exposure. Besides the first cohort of 500 to 700 subjects, a separate validation cohort made up of 120 different subjects was used. To predict cytomegalovirus infection status, the study brought together high-throughput TCR immunosequencing, statistical association of individual TCRs with disease status, and machine learning. The paper as a whole reports these results and caveats: Cytomegalovirus status was reported to be diagnosed by the classifier with high specificity and sensitivity in both the original and validation cohorts. A few of the identified cytomegalovirus-associated TCR beta chains were confirmed in vitro to be specific for cytomegalovirus antigens. A total of about 180 TCR beta chains were listed by the study as associated with cytomegalovirus. Most TCR sequences were seen in very few donors, while some public TCRs were found in many individuals. Of the cluster scores, around 95% were above 0 in a later analysis, which found that TCRs clustered in the first cohort also tended to co-occur in the approximately 120 validation repertoires. The authors suggested that the approach could potentially be extended to other disease states and immunological phenotypes. The validation cohort had no HLA typing available for a later analysis, so co-occurrence within that cohort was assessed over all 120 or so repertoires.

Turning to this clone: The antigen it binds to is not known. Base quality data are lacking; no much larger clone is found one base away.

Sequences LGHNT (CDR1) and FRNRAP (CDR2) are obtained from the germline V gene. The CDR3 runs 20 amino acids, cysteine and phenylalanine included. CDR3 DNA only is kept here, 60 bases in frame from base 1. Ends trimmed: V by 1 base, J by 1 base; bases unmatched to a gene: 15. Libraries were prepared through the immunoSEQ multiplex PCR assay. The paper's processing steps were these. A statistical classification framework was developed to diagnose cytomegalovirus status using the catalog of TCR beta chain sequences. TCRdb provides this immuneACCESS table in a form limited to in-frame rearrangements. Some clones are lacking; in checked studies, under half of them reflect an unresolved V gene, and why the rest are absent is not known. Clone size and V and J calls were adopted from that table, with D and trimming inferred from the DNA. The sample table lists about 190,000 clones, about 84% of them with a count of one. Over 1.3% of the sample comes from the top ten.

The donors belonged to the validation cohort of approximately 130 subjects, which was separate from the roughly 700-subject first cohort. This receptor was taken from a woman between 18 and 30 years old in good health and CMV-seronegative. The rearrangement combines TRBV12-5 with TRBJ2-1; TRBD2 fits 8 bases in the junction. The specimen sequenced was PBMCs. Here is the DNA: TGTGCTAGTGGTTTGGATCCGGGACTAGTGAAGGGTAAGTCCTACAATGAGCAGTTCTTC. Translated, it reads CASGLDPGLVKGKSYNEQFF.